This TCR beta chain was sequenced during a study of metastatic and nonmetastatic thyroid tumors (TCRdb year 2020). In the study overall: For patients with malignant and with benign thyroid disease, the researchers compared repertoires between peripheral blood samples and tumor or nodule tissue samples.

None of the patients had been given any treatment before thyroid surgery. Using T-cell receptor beta sequencing, the study looked back at clinical samples from patients collected from the early 2010s to the late 2010s. The germline V gene gives CDR1 as MNHNS and CDR2 as SASEGT. V drops 7 bases and J drops 2 bases, leaving 17 bases in between. CDR3 length: 15 amino acids, cysteine to phenylalanine. The kept DNA is CDR3 alone, 45 bases in frame from the first base. General conclusions and limits of the study: TCR beta diversity was reported as significantly higher in malignant tumors than in benign nodules, in both blood and tumor samples.

This clone appeared a few times. Its antigen is unknown. No base-level quality is on record; no much larger clone is a single base apart. Libraries were prepared through PCR. Sequencing was performed on an Illumina HiSeq 4000. High-throughput sequencing was used to profile the TCR beta-chain CDR3 region of every patient. The study's own analysis went as follows. Drawing on CDR3 differences between clinicopathological groups, the researchers built a classifier meant to tell apart patients with distant-metastatic papillary thyroid cancer. To measure repertoire diversity the researchers used the Shannon index, while the Morisita-Horn index served to gauge how similar the tumor and blood repertoires were. TCRdb reworked the public reads: Q25 trimming with fastp, MiXCR clone assembly, productive beta chains retained. TCRdb assigned the V and J calls; the authors' analysis was not used. The sample contains 9,500 to 12,000 clones, around 26% of them found a single time. The ten top clones hold roughly a fifth of the sample.

The sequence was obtained from a male donor with papillary thyroid cancer or a benign thyroid nodule (not recorded which). Some clones in this sample may be carry-over from other donors' samples. Sequencing was done on a sample of adjacent normal tissue. This chain joins TRBV6-1 to TRBJ1-2; the D gene remains uncertain. The nucleotide sequence reads TGTGCCAGCATCCATCAGGAGGGAGGGAACTATGGCTACACCTTC. Protein translation: CASIHQEGGNYGYTF.